This record looks at one TCR beta chain sequence and its context. These data are taken from a study of monozygotic twins with inflammatory bowel disease. In preparing each TCR library, 3,500 to 4,500 ng of total RNA was used. TCRdb re-called the 5' RACE reads and catalogs CDR3 proteins one per entry, DNA excluded. With 400,000 to 500,000 distinct CDR3 sequences in the sample, the ten largest clones hold around 2.4%. This CDR3 contains 16 residues. The germline V gene has CDR1 DFQATT and CDR2 SNEGSKA (reference sequence). Sequencing input: blood. This TCR was sampled from a human donor with ulcerative colitis or Crohn's disease, or a healthy co-twin of an affected twin (not recorded which). This chain joins TRBV20-1 and TRBJ2-3; TCRdb's D gene call, TRBD1, goes unchecked for lack of DNA. The CDR3 sequence is CSARARDLGRADTQYF.